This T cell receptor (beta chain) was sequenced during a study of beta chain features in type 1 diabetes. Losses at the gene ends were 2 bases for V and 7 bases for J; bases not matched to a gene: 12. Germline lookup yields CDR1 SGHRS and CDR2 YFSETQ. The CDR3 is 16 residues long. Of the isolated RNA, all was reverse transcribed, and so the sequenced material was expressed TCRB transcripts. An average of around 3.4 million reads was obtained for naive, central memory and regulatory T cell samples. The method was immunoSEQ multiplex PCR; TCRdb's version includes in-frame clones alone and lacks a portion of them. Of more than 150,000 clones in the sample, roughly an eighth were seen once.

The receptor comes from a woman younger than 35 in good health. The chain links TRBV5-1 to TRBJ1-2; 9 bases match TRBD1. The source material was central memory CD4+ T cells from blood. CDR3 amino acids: CASSLTPDRGRVGYTF. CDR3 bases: TGCGCCAGCAGCTTAACCCCAGACAGGGGGAGAGTTGGCTACACCTTC.